Sequencing of this T cell receptor (beta chain) was carried out in a study of Tregs in tolerant kidney transplant recipients. Germline V gene data show CDR1 as LGHNA and CDR2 as YNFKEQ. The V gene lost 0 bases and the J gene lost 2 bases, with 8 bases spanning the gap. The CDR3 contains 15 residues. Clones were sequenced by immunoSEQ multiplex PCR, and TCRdb holds only the in-frame ones, with some missing. The repertoire consists of 75,000 to 100,000 clones, with more than 90% occurring once and the leading ten covering 4.7%. Thawed PBMCs were FACS-sorted into unstimulated CD4+CD25+CD127- regulatory T cells, CD4+CD25- non-regulatory cells, CD4 and CD8 cells.

The rearrangement joins TRBV4-2 to TRBJ2-1; D gene uncertain. The TCR comes from a human donor in good health. The material sequenced was CD8+ T cells from blood. CDR3 coding DNA: TGTGCCAGCAGCCAAGATGCAGGTGCCTACAATGAGCAGTTCTTC. Its translation: CASSQDAGAYNEQFF.